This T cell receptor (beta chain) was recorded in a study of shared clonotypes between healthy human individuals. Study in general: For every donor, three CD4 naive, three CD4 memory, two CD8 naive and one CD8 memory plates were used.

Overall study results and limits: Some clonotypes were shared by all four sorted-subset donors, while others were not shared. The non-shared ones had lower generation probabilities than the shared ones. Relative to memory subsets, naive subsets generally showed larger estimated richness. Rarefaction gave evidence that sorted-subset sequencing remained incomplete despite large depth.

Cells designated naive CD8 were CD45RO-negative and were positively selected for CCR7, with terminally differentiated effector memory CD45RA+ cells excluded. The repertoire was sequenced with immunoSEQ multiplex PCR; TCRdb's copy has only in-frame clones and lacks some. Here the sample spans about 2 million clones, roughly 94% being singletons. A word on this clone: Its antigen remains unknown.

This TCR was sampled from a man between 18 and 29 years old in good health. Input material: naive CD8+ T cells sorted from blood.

CDR3 coding DNA: TGTGCCAGCAGAAGGAACGACTATGGCTACACCTTC. This codes for CASRRNDYGYTF. This chain uses TRBV6-1 with TRBJ1-2; D not certain. This CDR3 has 12 amino acids. The germline V gene has CDR1 MNHNS and CDR2 SASEGT. V lost 6 bases, J lost 3 bases, and 8 bases lay in between.